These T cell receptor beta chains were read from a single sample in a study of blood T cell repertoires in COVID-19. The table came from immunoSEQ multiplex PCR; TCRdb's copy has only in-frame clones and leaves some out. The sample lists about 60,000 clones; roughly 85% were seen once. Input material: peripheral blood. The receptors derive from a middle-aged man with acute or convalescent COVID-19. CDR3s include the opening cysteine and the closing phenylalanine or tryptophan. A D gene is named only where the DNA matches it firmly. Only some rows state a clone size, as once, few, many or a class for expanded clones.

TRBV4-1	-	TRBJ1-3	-	CASSLESRGPGNTIYF	TGCGCCAGCAGCCTTGAGAGCAGGGGACCAGGAAACACCATATATTTT
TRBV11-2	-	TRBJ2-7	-	CASSWSDRTYEQYF	TGTGCCAGCAGTTGGTCGGACAGAACCTACGAGCAGTACTTC
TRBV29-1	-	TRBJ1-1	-	CSGNRQNTEAFF	TGCAGCGGTAACAGGCAGAACACTGAAGCTTTCTTT
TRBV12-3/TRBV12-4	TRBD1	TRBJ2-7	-	CASSLQGAWEQYF	TGTGCCAGCAGCCTCCAGGGGGCGTGGGAGCAGTACTTC
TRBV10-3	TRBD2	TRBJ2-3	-	CAIRPGGGTDTQYF	TGTGCCATCCGCCCCGGGGGGGGTACAGATACGCAGTATTTT
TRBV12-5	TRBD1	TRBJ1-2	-	CASGLVPTGAYGYTF	TGTGCTAGTGGTTTGGTCCCGACAGGGGCCTATGGCTACACCTTC
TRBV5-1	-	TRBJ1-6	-	CASSLDPGVTYNSPLHF	TGCGCCAGCAGCTTGGACCCGGGGGTGACCTATAATTCACCCCTCCACTTT
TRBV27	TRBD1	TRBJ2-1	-	CASSLSGQGRSYNEQFF	TGTGCCAGCAGTTTATCGGGACAGGGGAGGTCCTACAATGAGCAGTTCTTC
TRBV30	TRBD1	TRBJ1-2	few	CAWSPTVEGADGYTF	TGTGCCTGGAGTCCCACGGTAGAGGGGGCCGATGGCTACACCTTC
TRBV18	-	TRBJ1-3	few	CASSPGGGNTIYF	TGTGCCAGCTCTCCAGGCGGGGGAAACACCATATATTTT
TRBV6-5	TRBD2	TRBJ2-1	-	CASSTLAGGYNEQFF	TGTGCCAGCAGTACGTTAGCGGGGGGATACAATGAGCAGTTCTTC
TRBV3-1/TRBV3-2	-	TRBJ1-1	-	CASQGVTEAFF	TGTGCCAGCCAAGGGGTCACTGAAGCTTTCTTT
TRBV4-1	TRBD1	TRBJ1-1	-	CASSQDLSGTGAFF	TGCGCCAGCAGCCAAGACTTGTCCGGGACAGGGGCTTTCTTT
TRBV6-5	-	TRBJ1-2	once	CASSYSGRDYGYTF	TGTGCCAGCAGTTACTCTGGCAGGGACTATGGCTACACCTTC
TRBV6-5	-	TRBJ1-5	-	CASSYRAVGGNQPQHF	TGTGCCAGCAGTTATCGAGCAGTCGGGGGAAATCAGCCCCAGCATTTT
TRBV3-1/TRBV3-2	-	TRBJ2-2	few	CASSRVDGELFF	TGTGCCAGCAGCCGTGTAGACGGGGAGCTGTTTTTT
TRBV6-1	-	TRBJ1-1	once	CASSKDPRGMNTEAFF	TGTGCCAGCAGTAAAGACCCGAGGGGGATGAACACTGAAGCTTTCTTT
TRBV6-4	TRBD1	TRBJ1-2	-	CASRRDRVGGYTF	TGTGCCAGCAGGAGAGACAGGGTCGGTGGCTACACCTTC
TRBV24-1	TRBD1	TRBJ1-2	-	CATSSQGMSGYTF	TGTGCCACCAGCTCACAGGGGATGAGTGGCTACACCTTC
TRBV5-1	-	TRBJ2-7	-	CASSSGPRGETYEQYF	TGCGCCAGCAGCTCGGGCCCCAGGGGGGAAACCTACGAGCAGTACTTC
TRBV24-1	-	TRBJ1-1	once	CATRGGNTEAFF	TGTGCCACCAGGGGAGGGAACACTGAAGCTTTCTTT
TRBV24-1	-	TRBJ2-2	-	CATARQDQTGELFF	TGTGCCACCGCCCGGCAGGATCAAACCGGGGAGCTGTTTTTT
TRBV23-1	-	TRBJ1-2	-	CASSQSSGPPNYGYTF	TGCGCCAGCAGTCAATCGTCGGGTCCCCCCAACTATGGCTACACCTTC
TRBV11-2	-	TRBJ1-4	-	CASSLEGAGFFEKLFF	TGTGCCAGCAGCTTAGAGGGCGCAGGTTTTTTTGAAAAACTGTTTTTT
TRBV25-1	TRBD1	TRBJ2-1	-	CASSEIPGTGDNEQFF	TGTGCCAGCAGTGAAATCCCCGGGACAGGGGACAATGAGCAGTTCTTC
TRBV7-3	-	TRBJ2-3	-	CASGAQAGMGAGDTQYF	TGTGCCAGCGGGGCCCAAGCGGGGATGGGGGCAGGGGATACGCAGTATTTT
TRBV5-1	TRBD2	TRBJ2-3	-	CASRGGLVSTDTQYF	TGCGCCAGCAGAGGGGGACTAGTTAGCACAGATACGCAGTATTTT
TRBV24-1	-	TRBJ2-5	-	CATSDRRGGEETQYF	TGTGCCACCAGTGATCGGAGGGGGGGCGAAGAGACCCAGTACTTC
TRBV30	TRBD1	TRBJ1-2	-	CAWSEGQGFGGYTF	TGTGCCTGGAGTGAGGGACAGGGGTTTGGTGGCTACACCTTC
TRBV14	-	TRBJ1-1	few	CASSPVRANTEAFF	TGTGCCAGCAGCCCCGTGAGGGCGAACACTGAAGCTTTCTTT
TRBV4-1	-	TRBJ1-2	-	CASSQDMTGDYTF	TGCGCCAGCAGCCAAGATATGACCGGGGACTACACCTTC
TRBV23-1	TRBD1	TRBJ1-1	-	CASIRTRQGRTEAFF	TGCGCCAGCATCAGAACCCGACAGGGGCGGACTGAAGCTTTCTTT